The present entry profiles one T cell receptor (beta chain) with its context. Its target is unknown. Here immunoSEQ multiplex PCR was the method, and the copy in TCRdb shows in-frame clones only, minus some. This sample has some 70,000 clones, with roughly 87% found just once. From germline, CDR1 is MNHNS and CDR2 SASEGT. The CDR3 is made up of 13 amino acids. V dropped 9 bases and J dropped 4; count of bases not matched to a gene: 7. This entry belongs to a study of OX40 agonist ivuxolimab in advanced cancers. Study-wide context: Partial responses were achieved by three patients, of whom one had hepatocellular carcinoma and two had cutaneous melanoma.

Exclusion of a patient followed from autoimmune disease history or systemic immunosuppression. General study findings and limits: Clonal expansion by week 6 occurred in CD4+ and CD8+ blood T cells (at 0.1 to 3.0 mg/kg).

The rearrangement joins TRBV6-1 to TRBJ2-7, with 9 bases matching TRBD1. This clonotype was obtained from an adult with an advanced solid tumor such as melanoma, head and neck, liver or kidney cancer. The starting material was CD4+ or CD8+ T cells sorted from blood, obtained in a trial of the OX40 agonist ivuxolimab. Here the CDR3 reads CASPGDRAYEQYF. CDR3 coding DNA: TGTGCCAGTCCTGGGGACAGGGCTTACGAGCAGTACTTC.